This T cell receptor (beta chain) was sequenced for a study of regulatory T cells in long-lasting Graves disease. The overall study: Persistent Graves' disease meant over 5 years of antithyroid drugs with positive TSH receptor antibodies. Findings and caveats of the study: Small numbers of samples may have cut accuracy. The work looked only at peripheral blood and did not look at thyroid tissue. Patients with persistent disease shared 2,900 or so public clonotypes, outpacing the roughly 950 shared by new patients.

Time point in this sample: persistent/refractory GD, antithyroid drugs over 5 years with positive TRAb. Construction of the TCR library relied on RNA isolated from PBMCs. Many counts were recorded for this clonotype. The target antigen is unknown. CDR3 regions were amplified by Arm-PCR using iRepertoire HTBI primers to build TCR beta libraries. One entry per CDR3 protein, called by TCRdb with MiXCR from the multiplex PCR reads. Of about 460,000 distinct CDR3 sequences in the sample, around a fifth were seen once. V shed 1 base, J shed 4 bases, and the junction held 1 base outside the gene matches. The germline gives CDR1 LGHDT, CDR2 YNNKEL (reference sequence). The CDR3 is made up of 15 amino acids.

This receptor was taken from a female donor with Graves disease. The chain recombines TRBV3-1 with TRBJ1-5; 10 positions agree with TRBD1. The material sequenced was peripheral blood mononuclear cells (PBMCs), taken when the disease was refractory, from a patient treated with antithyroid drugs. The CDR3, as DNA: TGTGCCAGCAGCCAAGGGACAGGGGGTAATCAGCCCCAGCATTTT. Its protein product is CASSQGTGGNQPQHF.